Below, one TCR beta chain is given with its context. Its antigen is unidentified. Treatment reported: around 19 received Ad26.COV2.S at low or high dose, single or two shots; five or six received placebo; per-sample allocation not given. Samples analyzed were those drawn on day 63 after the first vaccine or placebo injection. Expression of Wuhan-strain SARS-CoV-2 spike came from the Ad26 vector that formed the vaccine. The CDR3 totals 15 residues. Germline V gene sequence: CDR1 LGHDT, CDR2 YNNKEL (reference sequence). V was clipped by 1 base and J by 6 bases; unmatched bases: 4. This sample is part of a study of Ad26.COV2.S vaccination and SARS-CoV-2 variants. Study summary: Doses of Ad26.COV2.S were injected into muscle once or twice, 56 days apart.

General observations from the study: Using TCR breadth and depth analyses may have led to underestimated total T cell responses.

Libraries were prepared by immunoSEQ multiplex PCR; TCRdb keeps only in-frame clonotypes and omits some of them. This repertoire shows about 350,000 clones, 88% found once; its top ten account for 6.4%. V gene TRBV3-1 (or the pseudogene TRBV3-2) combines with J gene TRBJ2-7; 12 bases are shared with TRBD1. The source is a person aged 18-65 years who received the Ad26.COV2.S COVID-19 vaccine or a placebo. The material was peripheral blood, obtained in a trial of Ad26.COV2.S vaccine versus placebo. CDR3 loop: CASSQGDRGRTEQYF. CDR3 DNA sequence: TGTGCCAGCAGCCAAGGGGACAGGGGGCGCACCGAGCAGTACTTC.